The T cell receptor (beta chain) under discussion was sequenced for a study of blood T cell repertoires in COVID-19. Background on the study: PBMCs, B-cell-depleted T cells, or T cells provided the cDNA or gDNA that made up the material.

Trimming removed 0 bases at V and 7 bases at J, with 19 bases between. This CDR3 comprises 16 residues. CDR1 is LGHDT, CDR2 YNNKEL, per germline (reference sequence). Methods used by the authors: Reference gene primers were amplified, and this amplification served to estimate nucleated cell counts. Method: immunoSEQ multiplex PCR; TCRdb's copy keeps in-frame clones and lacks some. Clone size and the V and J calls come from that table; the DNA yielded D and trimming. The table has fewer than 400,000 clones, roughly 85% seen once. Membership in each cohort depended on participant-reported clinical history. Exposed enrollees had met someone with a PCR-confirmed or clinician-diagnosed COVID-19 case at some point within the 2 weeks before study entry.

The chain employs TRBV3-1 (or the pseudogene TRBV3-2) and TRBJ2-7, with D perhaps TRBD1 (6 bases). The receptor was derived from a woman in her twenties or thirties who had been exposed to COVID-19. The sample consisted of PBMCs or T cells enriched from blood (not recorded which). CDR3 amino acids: CASSQDVLSDSEEQYF. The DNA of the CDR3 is TGTGCCAGCAGCCAAGACGTCTTGTCGGACAGTGAGGAGCAGTACTTC.